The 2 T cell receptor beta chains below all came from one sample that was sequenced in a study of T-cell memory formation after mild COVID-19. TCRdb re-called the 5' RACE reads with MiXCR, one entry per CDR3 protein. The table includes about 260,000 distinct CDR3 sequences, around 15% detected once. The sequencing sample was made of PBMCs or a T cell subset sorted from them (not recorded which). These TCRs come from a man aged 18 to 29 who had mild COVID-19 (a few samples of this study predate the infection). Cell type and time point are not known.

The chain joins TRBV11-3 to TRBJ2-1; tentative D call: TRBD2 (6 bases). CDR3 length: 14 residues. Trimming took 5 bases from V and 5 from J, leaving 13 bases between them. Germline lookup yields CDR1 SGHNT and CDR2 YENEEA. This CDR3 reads CASSPRGGNNEQFF. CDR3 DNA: TGTGCCAGCAGCCCGAGGGGAGGTAACAATGAGCAGTTCTTC.

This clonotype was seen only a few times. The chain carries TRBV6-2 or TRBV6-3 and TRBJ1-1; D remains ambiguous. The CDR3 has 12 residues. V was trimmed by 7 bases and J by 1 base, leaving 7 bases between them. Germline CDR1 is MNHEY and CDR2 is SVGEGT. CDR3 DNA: TGTGCCAGCACCCCCGGGAACACTGAAGCTTTCTTT. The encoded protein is CASTPGNTEAFF.